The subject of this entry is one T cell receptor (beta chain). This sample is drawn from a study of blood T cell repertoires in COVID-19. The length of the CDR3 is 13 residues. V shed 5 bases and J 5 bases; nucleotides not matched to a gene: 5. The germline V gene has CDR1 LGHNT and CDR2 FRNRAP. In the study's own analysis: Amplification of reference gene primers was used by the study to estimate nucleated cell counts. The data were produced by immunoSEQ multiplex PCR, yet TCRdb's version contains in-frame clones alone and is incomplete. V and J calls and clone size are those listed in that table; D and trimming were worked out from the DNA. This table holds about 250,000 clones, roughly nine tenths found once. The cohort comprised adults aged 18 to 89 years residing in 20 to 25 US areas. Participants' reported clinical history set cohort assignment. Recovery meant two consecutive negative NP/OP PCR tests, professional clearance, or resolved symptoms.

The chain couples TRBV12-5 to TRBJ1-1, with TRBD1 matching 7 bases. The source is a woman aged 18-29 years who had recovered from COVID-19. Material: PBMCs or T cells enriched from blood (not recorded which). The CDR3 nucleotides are TGTGCTAGTGGTAAGGGGGCGGGAACTGAAGCTTTCTTT. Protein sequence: CASGKGAGTEAFF.